The 3 T cell receptor beta chains reported below all come from one sample, sequenced in a study of T cell repertoires in cytomegalovirus infection. TCRdb redid the calling of the reads with MiXCR, one entry per CDR3 protein. The sample records about 150,000 distinct CDR3 sequences, around 20% being singletons. Sample: PBMCs. Receptor source: a human donor in good health (CMV status not recorded). Some clones in this sample may be carry-over from other donors' samples.

This chain uses TRBV28 with TRBJ2-2; 9 bases match TRBD2. CDR3 length: 16 amino acids. Germline CDR1 and CDR2: MDHEN and SYDVKM. With 4 bases clipped from V and 4 bases from J, the junction kept 7 bases outside the gene matches. CDR3 sequence reads: CASSSLAGWGTGELFF. In DNA form, the CDR3 reads TGTGCCAGCAGTTCACTAGCGGGTTGGGGCACCGGGGAGCTGTTTTTT.

This clonotype was picked up a small number of times. CDR3 sequence reads: CASSFSGGRTNEKLFF. The DNA for the CDR3 is TGTGCCAGCAGTTTTTCAGGGGGACGGACTAATGAAAAACTGTTTTTT. The chain carries TRBV28 and TRBJ1-4, with 7 nucleotides matching TRBD1. CDR1 and CDR2 (germline): MDHEN, SYDVKM. The J segment lost 2 bases and the V segment lost 3 bases, leaving 6 bases of the junction unmatched. This CDR3 spans 16 amino acids.

This clonotype was seen many times. V is TRBV7-8 and J is TRBJ1-1, with 10 bases lining up with TRBD1. With V trimmed by 1 base and J by 5 bases, 7 bases remained unmatched. This CDR3 has 16 residues. CDR1 is SGHVS, CDR2 FQNEAQ, per germline. The DNA for the CDR3 is TGTGCCAGCAGCTTAGTGACAGGGGGCGGCTTGACTGAAGCTTTCTTT. Its protein is CASSLVTGGGLTEAFF. Full variable domain (remainder filled in from reference TRBV7-8 and TRBJ1-1): GAGVSQSPRYKVAKRGQDVALRCDPISGHVSLFWYQQALGQGPEFLTYFQNEAQLDKSGLPSDRFFAERPEGSVSTLKIQRTQQEDSAVYLCASSLVTGGGLTEAFFGQGTRLTVV.